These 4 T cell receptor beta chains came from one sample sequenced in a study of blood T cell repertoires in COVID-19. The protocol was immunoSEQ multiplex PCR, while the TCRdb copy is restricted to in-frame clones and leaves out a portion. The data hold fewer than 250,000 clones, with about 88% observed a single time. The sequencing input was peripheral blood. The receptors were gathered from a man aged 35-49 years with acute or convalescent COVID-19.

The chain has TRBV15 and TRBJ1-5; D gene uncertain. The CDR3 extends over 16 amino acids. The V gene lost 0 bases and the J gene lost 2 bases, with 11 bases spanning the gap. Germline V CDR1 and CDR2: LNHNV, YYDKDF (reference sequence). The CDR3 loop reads CATSRDLISGNQPQHF. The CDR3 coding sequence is TGTGCCACCAGCAGAGATCTGATATCGGGCAATCAGCCCCAGCATTTT.

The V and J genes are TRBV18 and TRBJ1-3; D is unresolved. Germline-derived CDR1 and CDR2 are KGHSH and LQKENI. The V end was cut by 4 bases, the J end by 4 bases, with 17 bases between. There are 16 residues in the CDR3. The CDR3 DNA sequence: TGTGCCAGCTCACTCTCTTGGAGGGCCGACGGAAACACCATATATTTT. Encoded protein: CASSLSWRADGNTIYF.

The CDR3 loop is CASSARGNGELFF. CDR3 DNA: TGTGCCAGCAGCGCCCGGGGGAACGGGGAGCTGTTTTTT. The chain couples TRBV3-1 (or the pseudogene TRBV3-2) to TRBJ2-2; tentative D call: TRBD2 (6 bases). Germline V gene lookup returns CDR1 LGHDT and CDR2 YNNKEL (reference sequence). V dropped 5 bases and J dropped 7 bases, with 11 bases sitting between them. The CDR3 extends over 13 amino acids.

The CDR3 spells CASSSRDRGSYGYTF. The CDR3 DNA follows: TGTGCCAGCAGTTCCCGGGACAGGGGGAGCTATGGCTACACCTTC. V and J are TRBV6-5 and TRBJ1-2; 11 nucleotides align to TRBD1. J lost 4 bases, V lost 4 bases, and 5 bases had no gene match. This CDR3 has 15 residues. The germline V gene encodes CDR1 MNHEY and CDR2 SVGAGI.